This T cell receptor beta chain derives from a study of post-analysis software for immune sequencing data. There are a few counts of this clonotype. Its antigen is undetermined. General study results and limits: Five TRBV segments were more frequent in patients than controls; TRBV5-6, TRBV5-1 and TRBV20-1 belonged to this group.

Unique-molecular-identifier-tagged TCR beta cDNA libraries were used. TCRdb reprocessed the PCR reads with MiXCR, giving one entry per CDR3 protein. The profile shows about 800,000 distinct CDR3 sequences, 25% to 30% of them singletons. The CDR3 is 16 residues long. Unmatched junction bases numbered 9, after V lost 5 bases and J lost 2 bases. Germline lookup yields CDR1 SGHTA and CDR2 FQGNSA. This rearrangement joins TRBV7-2 to TRBJ2-3, with 8 bases that match TRBD2. Sequenced sample: blood. The TCR was taken from a girl aged 10 to 17 with multiple sclerosis. In DNA, the CDR3 is TGTGCCAGCAGCCCCCTCGGGGGGGGAATCACAGATACGCAGTATTTT. Its protein is CASSPLGGGITDTQYF.